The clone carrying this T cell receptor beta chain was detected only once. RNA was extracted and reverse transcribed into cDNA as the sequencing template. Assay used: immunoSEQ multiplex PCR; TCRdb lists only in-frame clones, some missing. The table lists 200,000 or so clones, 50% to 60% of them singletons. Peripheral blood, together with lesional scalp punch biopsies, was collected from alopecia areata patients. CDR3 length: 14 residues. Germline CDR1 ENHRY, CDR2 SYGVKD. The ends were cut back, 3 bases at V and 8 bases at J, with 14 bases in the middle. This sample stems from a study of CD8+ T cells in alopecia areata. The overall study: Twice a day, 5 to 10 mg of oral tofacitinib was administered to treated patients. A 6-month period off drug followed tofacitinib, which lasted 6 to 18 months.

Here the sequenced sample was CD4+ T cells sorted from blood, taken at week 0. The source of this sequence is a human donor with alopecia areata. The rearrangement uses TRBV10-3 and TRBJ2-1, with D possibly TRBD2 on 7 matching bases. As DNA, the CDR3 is TGTGCCATCAGTGATCGGGGGGCCCTCGATGAGCAGTTCTTC. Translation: CAISDRGALDEQFF.